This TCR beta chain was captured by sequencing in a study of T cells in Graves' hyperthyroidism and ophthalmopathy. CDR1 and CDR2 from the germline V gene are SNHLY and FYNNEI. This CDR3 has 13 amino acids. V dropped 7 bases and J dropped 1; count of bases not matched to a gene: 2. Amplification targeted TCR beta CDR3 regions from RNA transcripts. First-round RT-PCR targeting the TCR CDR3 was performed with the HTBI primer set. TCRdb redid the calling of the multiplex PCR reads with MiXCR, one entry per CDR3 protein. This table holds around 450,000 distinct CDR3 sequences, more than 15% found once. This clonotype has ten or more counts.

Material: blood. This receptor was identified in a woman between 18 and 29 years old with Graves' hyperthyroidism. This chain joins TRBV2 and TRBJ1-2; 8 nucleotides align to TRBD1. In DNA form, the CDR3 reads TGTGCCAGCACCGGACAGGGTAACTATGGCTACACCTTC. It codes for CASTGQGNYGYTF.